The 8 T cell receptor beta chains presented below share a single source sample, sequenced in a study of CD8+CD57+ T cells in acquired aplastic anemia. Genomic DNA constituted the template upon which TCR beta VDJ and CDR3 profiling was performed. TCRdb re-derived calls from the reads in MiXCR, one entry per CDR3 protein. The table lists 200,000 to 250,000 distinct CDR3 sequences, 61% of them singletons. The material sequenced was sorted CD4+, CD8+, or CD8+CD57+ T cells (not recorded which) from PBMCs. The receptors shown here come from a human donor in good health.

The rearrangement uses TRBV5-1 and TRBJ1-4; D uncertain. The length of the CDR3 is 18 residues. The V and J ends lost 0 bases and 8 bases respectively, with 23 bases between them. CDR1 SGHRS and CDR2 YFSETQ come from the germline V gene. The CDR3 coding sequence is TGCGCCAGCAGCTTGGATCTGGTTGCGGCAGGAAGCCACGAAAAACTGTTTTTT. Translating it yields CASSLDLVAAGSHEKLFF.

This rearrangement joins TRBV7-6 to TRBJ2-3, with 7 bases lining up with TRBD1. Trimming took 5 bases from V and 3 from J; bases not matched to a gene: 5. Germline loops: CDR1 SGHVS, CDR2 FNYEAQ. The CDR3 runs to 14 residues. CDR3 sequence reads: CASSRDRETDTQYF. In nucleotides, the CDR3 is TGTGCCAGCAGCCGCGACAGGGAAACAGATACGCAGTATTTT.

Comment on this clonotype: One junction end does not reproduce the germline sequence, and a read error may be involved. Here the CDR3 DNA reads TGCGCCAGCAGCCGCGCGGTGACCTACGAGCAGTACTTC. Its translation: CASSRAVTYEQYF. V usage is TRBV7-2 and J usage is TRBJ2-7, with unresolved D. Germline V gene lookup returns CDR1 SGHTA and CDR2 FQGNSA. The CDR3 has 13 amino acids.

The rearrangement joins TRBV7-8 to TRBJ1-6, with 7 nucleotides matching TRBD1. Germline-derived CDR1 and CDR2 are SGHVS and FQNEAQ. The V and J ends lost 5 bases and 10 bases, in that order; junction bases with no gene match: 8. CDR3 length: 14 residues. As DNA, the CDR3 is TGTGCCAGCAGCCGTACAGGGGTGGAATCACCCCTCCACTTT. Residues: CASSRTGVESPLHF.

This clonotype was seen many times. The rearrangement links TRBV5-6 to TRBJ2-7, with TRBD2 matching over 10 bases. Trimming removed 0 bases from V and 3 bases from J; junction bases left unmatched: 6. Germline V gene data show CDR1 as SGHDT and CDR2 as YYEEEE. The CDR3 loop spans 16 amino acids. The CDR3 is CASSLGLAGAYYEQYF. The CDR3 bases are TGTGCCAGCAGCTTGGGGCTAGCGGGGGCCTACTACGAGCAGTACTTC.

The rearrangement joins TRBV4-1 to TRBJ1-4; the D is unclear. Germline CDR1 MGHRA, CDR2 YSYEKL. The V gene lost 1 base and the J gene lost 6 bases, with 6 bases spanning the gap. There are 13 residues in the CDR3. The CDR3 spells CASSQGTDEKLFF. In DNA form, the CDR3 reads TGCGCCAGCAGCCAAGGGACCGATGAAAAACTGTTTTTT.

The V gene is TRBV10-2, the J gene TRBJ1-4; D is ambiguous. Germline values: CDR1 WSHSY, CDR2 SAAADI. The germline V and J ends were trimmed by 1 base and 10 bases, with 16 bases remaining between them. CDR3 length equals 15 residues. CDR3: CASSEWRTTSRKLFF. CDR3 nucleotides: TGCGCCAGCAGTGAGTGGCGCACCACGAGCCGAAAACTGTTTTTT.

V gene TRBV5-1 combines with J gene TRBJ2-1; the D gene is possibly TRBD1 (7 bases). This CDR3 spans 15 amino acids. CDR1 is SGHRS, CDR2 YFSETQ, per germline. Trimming removed 4 bases at V and 5 bases at J, with 16 bases between. Here the CDR3 reads CASSIGGTADNEQFF. Written as DNA, the CDR3 is TGCGCCAGCAGCATCGGCGGGACAGCCGACAATGAGCAGTTCTTC.